Included here is one T cell receptor (beta chain) sequence, with context. The authors prepared the TCRbeta library with unique molecular identifiers. TCRdb itself ran the PCR reads through MiXCR, one entry per CDR3 protein. The sample gives about 900,000 distinct CDR3 sequences, around 30% of which show up once; 28% is in the top ten. V was cut by 1 base and J by 6 bases, with 14 bases left in between. The CDR3 has 15 residues. Germline CDR1 and CDR2: LGHNA and YSLEER. This entry belongs to a study of T-cell reconstitution after alpha-beta-depleted transplantation in children. The rearrangement joins TRBV4-3 to TRBJ2-3; D is uncertain. The specimen was PBMCs, mostly from graft donor cells, collected 360 days after TCRalphabeta/CD19-depleted stem cell transplant. This TCR was sampled from a boy less than two years old who had a stem cell transplant for SCID, so the T cells may come from the graft donor. CDR3 amino acids: CASSQVQVGSDTQYF. The CDR3 DNA reads TGCGCCAGCAGCCAAGTGCAGGTGGGATCGGATACGCAGTATTTT.